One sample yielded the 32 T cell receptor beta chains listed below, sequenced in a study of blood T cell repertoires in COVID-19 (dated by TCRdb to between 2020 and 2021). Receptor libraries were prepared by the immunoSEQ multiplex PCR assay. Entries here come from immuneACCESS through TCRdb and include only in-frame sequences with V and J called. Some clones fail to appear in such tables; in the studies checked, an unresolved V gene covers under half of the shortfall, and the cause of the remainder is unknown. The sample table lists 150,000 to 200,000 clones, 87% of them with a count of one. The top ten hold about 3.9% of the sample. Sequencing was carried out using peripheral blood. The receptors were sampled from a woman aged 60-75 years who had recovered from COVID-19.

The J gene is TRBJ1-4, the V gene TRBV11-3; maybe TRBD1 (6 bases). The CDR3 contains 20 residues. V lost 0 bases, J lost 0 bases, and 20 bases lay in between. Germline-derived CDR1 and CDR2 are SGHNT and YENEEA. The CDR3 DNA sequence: TGTGCCAGCAGCTTAGATTCCGGGACACGGGTTGTGACAACTAATGAAAAACTGTTTTTT. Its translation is CASSLDSGTRVVTTNEKLFF. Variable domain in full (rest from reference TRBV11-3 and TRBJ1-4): EAGVVQSPRYKIIEKKQPVAFWCNPISGHNTLYWYLQNLGQGPELLIRYENEEAVDDSQLPKDRFSAERLKGVDSTLKIQPAELGDSAVYLCASSLDSGTRVVTTNEKLFFGSGTQLSVL.

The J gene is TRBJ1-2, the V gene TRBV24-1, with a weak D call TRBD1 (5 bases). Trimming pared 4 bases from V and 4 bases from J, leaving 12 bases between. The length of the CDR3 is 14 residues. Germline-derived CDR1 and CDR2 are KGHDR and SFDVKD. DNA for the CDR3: TGTGCCACCAGTGACCATGACAGACCCTATGGCTACACCTTC. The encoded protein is CATSDHDRPYGYTF.

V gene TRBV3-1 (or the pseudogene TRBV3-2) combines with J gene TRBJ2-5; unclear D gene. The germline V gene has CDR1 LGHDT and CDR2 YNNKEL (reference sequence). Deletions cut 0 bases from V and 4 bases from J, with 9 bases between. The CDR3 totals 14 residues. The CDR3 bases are TGTGCCAGCAGCCAAGATACGCGGCGAGAGACCCAGTACTTC. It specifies CASSQDTRRETQYF.

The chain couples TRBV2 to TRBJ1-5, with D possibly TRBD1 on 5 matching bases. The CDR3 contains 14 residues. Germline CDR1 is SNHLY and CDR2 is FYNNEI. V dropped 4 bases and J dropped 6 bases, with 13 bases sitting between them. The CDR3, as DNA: TGTGCCAGCAGTGGGGGCCGTATGGGTCAGCCCCAGCATTTT. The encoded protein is CASSGGRMGQPQHF.

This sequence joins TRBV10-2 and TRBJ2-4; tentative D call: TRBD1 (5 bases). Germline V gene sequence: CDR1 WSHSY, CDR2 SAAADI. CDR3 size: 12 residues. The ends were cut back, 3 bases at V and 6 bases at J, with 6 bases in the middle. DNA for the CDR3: TGCGCCAGCAGTGACGACAGAAACATTCAGTACTTC. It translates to CASSDDRNIQYF.

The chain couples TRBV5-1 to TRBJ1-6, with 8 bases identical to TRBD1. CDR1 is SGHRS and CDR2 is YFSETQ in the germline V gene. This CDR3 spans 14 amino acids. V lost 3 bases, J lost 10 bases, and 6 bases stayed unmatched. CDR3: CASSSGTGDSPLHF. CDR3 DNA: TGCGCCAGCAGCTCCGGGACAGGAGACTCACCCCTCCACTTT.

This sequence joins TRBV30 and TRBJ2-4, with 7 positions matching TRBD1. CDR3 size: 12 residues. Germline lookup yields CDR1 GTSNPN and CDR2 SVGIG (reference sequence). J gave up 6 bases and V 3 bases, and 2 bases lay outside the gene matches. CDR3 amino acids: CAWSRDRNIQYF. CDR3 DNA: TGTGCCTGGAGCAGGGACAGAAACATTCAGTACTTC.

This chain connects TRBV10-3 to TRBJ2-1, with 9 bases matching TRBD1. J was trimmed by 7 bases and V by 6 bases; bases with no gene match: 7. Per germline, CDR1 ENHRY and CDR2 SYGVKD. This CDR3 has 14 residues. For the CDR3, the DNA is TGTGCCATCAGCCCTGGGACAGGGAGTAATGAGCAGTTCTTC. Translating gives CAISPGTGSNEQFF.

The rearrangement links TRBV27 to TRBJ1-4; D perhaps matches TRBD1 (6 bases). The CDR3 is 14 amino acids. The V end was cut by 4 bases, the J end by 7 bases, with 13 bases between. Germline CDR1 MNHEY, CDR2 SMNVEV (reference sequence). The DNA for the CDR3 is TGTGCCAGCAGTTCACCCGGACAGACTGAAAAACTGTTTTTT. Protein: CASSSPGQTEKLFF.

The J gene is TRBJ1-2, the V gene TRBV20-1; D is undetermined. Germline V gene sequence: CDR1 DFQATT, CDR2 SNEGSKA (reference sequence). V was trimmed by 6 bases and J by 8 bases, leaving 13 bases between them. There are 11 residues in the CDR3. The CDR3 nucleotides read TGCAGTGCCCCGAAGGGAGTGGGCTACACCTTC. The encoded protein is CSAPKGVGYTF.

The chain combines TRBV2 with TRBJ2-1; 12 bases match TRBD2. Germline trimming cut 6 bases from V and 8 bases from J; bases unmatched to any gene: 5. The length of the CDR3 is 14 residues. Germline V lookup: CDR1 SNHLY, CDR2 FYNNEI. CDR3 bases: TGTGCCAGCAGAGAGACTAGCGGGGGCGATGAGCAGTTCTTC. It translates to CASRETSGGDEQFF.

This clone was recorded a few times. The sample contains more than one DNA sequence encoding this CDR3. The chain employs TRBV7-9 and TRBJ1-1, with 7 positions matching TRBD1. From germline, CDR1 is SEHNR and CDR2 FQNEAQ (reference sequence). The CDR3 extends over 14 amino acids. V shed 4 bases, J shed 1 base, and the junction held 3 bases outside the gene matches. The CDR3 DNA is TGTGCCAGCAGCTCCCAGGGGGGGAACACTGAAGCTTTCTTT. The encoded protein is CASSSQGGNTEAFF.

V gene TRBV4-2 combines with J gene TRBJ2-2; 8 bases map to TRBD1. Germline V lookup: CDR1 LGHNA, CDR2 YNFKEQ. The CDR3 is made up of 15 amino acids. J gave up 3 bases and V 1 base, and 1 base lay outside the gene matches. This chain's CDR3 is CASSQAGGDTGELFF. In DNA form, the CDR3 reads TGTGCCAGCAGCCAAGCAGGGGGCGACACCGGGGAGCTGTTTTTT.

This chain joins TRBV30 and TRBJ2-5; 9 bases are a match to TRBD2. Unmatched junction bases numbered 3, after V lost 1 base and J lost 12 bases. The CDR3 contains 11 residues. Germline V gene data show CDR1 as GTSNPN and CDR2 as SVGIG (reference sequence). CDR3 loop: CAWSAGLAKYF. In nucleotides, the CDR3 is TGTGCCTGGAGTGCAGGACTAGCGAAGTACTTC.

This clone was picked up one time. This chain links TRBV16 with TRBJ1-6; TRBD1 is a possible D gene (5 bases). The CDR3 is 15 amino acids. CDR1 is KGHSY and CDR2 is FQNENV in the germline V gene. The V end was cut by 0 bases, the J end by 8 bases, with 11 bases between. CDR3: CASSQSGQGDSPLHF. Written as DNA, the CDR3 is TGTGCCAGCAGCCAATCAGGACAAGGGGATTCACCCCTCCACTTT.

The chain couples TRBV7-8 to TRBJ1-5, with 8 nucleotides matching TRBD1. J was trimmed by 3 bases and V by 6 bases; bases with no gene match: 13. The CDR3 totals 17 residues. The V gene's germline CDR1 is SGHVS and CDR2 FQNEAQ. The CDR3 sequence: CASSLLQGANPNQPQHF. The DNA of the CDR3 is TGTGCCAGCAGTTTATTGCAGGGGGCGAATCCCAATCAGCCCCAGCATTTT.

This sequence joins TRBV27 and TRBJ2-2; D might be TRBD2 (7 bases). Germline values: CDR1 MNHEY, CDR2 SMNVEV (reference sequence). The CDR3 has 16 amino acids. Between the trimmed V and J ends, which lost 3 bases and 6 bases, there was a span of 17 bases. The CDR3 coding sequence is TGTGCCAGCAGTTTCCTCTCCAGGGGAGGGGCCGGGGAGCTGTTTTTT. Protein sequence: CASSFLSRGGAGELFF.

CDR3 amino acids: CASSRDGTSGGTQYF. The CDR3 DNA is TGTGCCAGTAGCCGAGACGGGACTAGCGGGGGGACCCAGTACTTC. J is TRBJ2-5 and V is TRBV19, with 14 positions matching TRBD2. CDR1 and CDR2 from the germline V gene are LNHDA and SQIVND (reference sequence). CDR3 length: 15 residues. V lost 6 bases to trimming and J lost 7 bases; unmatched junction nucleotides: 7.

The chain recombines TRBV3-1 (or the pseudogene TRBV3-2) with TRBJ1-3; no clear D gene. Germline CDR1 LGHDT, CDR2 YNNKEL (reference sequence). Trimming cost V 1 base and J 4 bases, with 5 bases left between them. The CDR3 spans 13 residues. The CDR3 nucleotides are TGTGCCAGCAGCCAAGGAGCCGGAAACACCATATATTTT. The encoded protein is CASSQGAGNTIYF.

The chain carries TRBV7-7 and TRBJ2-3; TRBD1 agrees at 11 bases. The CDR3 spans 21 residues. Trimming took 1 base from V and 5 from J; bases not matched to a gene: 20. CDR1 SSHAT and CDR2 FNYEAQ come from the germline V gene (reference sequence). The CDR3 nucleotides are TGTGCCAGCAGCTTAGGGATCCCGGGACAGGGGGAGAAGCACTACTTAGATACGCAGTATTTT. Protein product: CASSLGIPGQGEKHYLDTQYF.

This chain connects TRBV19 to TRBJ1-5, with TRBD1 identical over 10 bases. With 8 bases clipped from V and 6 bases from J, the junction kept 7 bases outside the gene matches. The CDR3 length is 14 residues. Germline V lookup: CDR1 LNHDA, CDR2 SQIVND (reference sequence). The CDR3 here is CASGLTGGGQPQHF. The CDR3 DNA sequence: TGTGCCAGTGGGTTGACAGGGGGCGGTCAGCCCCAGCATTTT.

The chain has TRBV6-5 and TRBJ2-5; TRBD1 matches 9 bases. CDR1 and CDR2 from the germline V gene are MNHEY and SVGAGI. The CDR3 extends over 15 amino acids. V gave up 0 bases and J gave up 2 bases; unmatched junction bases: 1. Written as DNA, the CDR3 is TGTGCCAGCAGTTACTCGGACAGGGGACAAGAGACCCAGTACTTC. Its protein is CASSYSDRGQETQYF.

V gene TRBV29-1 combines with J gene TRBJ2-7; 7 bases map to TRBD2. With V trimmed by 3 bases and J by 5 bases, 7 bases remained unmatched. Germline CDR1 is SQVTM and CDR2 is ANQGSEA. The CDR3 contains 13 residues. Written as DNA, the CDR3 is TGCAGCGTTGACGGGGGGTTCTATAACGAGCAGTACTTC. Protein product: CSVDGGFYNEQYF.

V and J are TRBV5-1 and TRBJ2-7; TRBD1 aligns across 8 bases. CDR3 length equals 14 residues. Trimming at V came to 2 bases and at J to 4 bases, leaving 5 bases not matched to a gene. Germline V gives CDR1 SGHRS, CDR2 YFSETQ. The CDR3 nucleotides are TGCGCCAGCAGCTTAGTACAGGGGGGTTACGAGCAGTACTTC. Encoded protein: CASSLVQGGYEQYF.

CDR3 residues: CAIKIGLLPGANVLTF. CDR3 nucleotide sequence: TGTGCCATCAAAATCGGACTGCTCCCTGGGGCCAACGTCCTGACTTTC. V gene TRBV10-3 combines with J gene TRBJ2-6; perhaps TRBD2 as D (5 bases). V was shortened by 7 bases and J by 2 bases, with 15 bases between the two germline ends. CDR1 ENHRY and CDR2 SYGVKD come from the germline V gene. CDR3 length: 16 amino acids.

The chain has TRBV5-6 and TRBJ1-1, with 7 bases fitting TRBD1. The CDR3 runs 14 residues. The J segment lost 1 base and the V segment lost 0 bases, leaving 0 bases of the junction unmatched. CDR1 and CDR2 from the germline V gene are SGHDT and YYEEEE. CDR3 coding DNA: TGTGCCAGCAGCTTGGCAGGGGGGAACACTGAAGCTTTCTTT. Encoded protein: CASSLAGGNTEAFF.

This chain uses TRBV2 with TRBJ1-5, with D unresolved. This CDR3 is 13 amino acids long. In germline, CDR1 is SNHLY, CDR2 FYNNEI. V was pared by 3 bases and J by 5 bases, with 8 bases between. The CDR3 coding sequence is TGTGCCAGCAGTGACTCGGGGTATCAGCCCCAGCATTTT. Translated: CASSDSGYQPQHF.

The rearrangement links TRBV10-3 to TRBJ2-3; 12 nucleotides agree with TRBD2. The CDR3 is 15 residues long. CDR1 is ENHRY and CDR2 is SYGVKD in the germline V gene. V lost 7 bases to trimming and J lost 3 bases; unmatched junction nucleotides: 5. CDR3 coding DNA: TGTGCCATCATGCGGACTAGCGGGGCTACAGATACGCAGTATTTT. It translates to CAIMRTSGATDTQYF.

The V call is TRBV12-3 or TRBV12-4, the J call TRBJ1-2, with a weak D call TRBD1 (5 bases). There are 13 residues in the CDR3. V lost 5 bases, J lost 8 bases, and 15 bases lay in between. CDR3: CASSGWGGGGYTF. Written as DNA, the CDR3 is TGTGCCAGCAGTGGTTGGGGGGGAGGCGGCTACACCTTC.

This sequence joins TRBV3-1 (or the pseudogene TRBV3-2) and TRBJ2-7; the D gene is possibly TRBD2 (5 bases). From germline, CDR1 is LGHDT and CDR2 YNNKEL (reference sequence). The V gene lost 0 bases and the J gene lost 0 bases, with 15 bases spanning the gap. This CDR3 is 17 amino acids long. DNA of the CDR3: TGTGCCAGCAGCCAAGACAGAGGGCAGTACAACTCCTACGAGCAGTACTTC. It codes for CASSQDRGQYNSYEQYF.

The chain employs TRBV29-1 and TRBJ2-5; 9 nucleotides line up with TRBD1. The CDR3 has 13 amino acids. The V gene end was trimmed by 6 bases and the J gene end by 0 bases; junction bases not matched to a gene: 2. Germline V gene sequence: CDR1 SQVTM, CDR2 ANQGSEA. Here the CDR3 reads CSVNRGHQETQYF. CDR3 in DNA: TGCAGCGTAAACAGGGGGCACCAAGAGACCCAGTACTTC. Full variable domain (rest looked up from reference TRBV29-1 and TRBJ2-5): SAVISQKPSRDICQRGTSLTIQCQVDSQVTMMFWYRQQPGQSLTLIATANQGSEATYESGFVIDKFPISRPNLTFSTLTVSNMSPEDSSIYLCSVNRGHQETQYFGPGTRLLVL.

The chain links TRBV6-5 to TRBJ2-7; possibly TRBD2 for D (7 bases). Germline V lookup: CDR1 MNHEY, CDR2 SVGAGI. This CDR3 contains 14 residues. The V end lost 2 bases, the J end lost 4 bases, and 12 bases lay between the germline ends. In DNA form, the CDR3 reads TGTGCCAGCAGTTACAAGGGGGGGGATTACGAGCAGTACTTC. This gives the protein CASSYKGGDYEQYF.